This T cell receptor beta chain emerged from a study of control samples from healthy donors and cancer patients. Sequenced by immunoSEQ multiplex PCR; TCRdb stores in-frame clones only, minus some. The sample yields fewer than 65,000 clones, approximately 89% seen once. Looked up from germline, CDR1 is LGHNT and CDR2 is FRNRAP. This CDR3 region has 20 residues. V shed 2 bases and J 6 bases; nucleotides not matched to a gene: 23. The V gene is TRBV12-5, the J gene TRBJ2-7, with 9 bases that match TRBD2. The TCR was taken from a man aged 40-50 years with colorectal cancer. Sequenced sample: PBMCs. The CDR3 DNA is TGTGCTAGTGGTTTGTCCTTGGGACTAGCTGGAAACCGCCCCTCTCTCGAGCAGTACTTC. As protein: CASGLSLGLAGNRPSLEQYF.